This TCR beta chain was observed in a study of T cell responses to AZD1222 COVID-19 vaccine. Sequenced by immunoSEQ multiplex PCR; TCRdb stores in-frame clones only, minus some. The data show about 180,000 clones, around 88% seen once. Trimming pared 6 bases from V and 9 bases from J, leaving 27 bases between. The CDR3 is 18 residues long. From germline, CDR1 is SGHNT and CDR2 YENEEA. The sample consisted of peripheral blood, taken on day 0 of AZD1222 vaccination. J is TRBJ1-6 and V is TRBV11-3, with D possibly TRBD1 on 5 matching bases. The receptor was derived from an adult in good health. CDR3 in DNA: TGTGCCAGCAGTTTTATAACCTGGGACGTAGCGAAGATTTCACCCCTCCACTTT. This codes for CASSFITWDVAKISPLHF.